This T cell receptor beta chain was profiled in a study of blood T cell repertoires in COVID-19. Background on the study: The cDNA or gDNA used as material had been derived from T cells, B-cell-depleted T cells, or PBMCs.

The method was immunoSEQ multiplex PCR; TCRdb's version includes in-frame clones alone and lacks a portion of them. The sample has about 39,000 clones; around 83% are singletons. CDR3 size: 15 residues. The germline V gene encodes CDR1 LGHNA and CDR2 YNFKEQ. The ends were cut back, 1 base at V and 2 bases at J, with 12 bases in the middle. The origin of this receptor is a man aged 55 to 70 with acute or convalescent COVID-19. The material sequenced was peripheral blood. J is TRBJ2-7 and V is TRBV4-2, with a weak D call TRBD1 (5 bases). This chain's CDR3 is CASSQVPGWAYEQYF. For the CDR3, the DNA is TGTGCCAGCAGCCAAGTCCCAGGGTGGGCCTACGAGCAGTACTTC.